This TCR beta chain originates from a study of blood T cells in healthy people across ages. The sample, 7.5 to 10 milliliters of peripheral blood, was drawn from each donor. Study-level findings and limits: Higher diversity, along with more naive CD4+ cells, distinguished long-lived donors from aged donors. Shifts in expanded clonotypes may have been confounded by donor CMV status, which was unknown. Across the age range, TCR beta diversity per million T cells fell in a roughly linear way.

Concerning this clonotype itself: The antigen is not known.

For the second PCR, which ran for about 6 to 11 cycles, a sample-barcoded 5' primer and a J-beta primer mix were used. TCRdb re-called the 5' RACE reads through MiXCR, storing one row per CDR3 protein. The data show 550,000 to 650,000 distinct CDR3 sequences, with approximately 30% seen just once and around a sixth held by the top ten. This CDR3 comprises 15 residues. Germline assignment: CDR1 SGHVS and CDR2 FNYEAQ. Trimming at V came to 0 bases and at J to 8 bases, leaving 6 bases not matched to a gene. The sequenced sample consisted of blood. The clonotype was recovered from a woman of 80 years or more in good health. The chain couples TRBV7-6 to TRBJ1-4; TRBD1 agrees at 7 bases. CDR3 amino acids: CASSLAVGTAEKLFF. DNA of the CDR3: TGTGCCAGCAGCTTAGCGGTCGGGACAGCGGAAAAACTGTTTTTT.